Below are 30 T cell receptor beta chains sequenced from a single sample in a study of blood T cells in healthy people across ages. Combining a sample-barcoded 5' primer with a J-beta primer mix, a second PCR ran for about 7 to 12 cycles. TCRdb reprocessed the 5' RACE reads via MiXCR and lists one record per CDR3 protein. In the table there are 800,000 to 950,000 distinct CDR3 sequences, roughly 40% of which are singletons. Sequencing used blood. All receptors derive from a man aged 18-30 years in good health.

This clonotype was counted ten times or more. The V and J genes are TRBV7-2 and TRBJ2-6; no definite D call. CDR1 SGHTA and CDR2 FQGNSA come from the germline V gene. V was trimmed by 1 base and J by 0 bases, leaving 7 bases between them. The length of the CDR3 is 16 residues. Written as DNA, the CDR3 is TGTGCCAGCAGCTTAGTAAGTCCCTCTGGGGCCAACGTCCTGACTTTC. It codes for CASSLVSPSGANVLTF.

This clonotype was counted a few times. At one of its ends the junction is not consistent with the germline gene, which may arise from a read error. The CDR3 nucleotides are TGCGCCAGCAGCTTGGGCAGGGTCTACGAGCAGTACTTC. Protein sequence: CASSLGRVYEQYF. V is TRBV7-2 and J is TRBJ2-4; the D gene is possibly TRBD1 (5 bases). Gene TRBJ2-7 matches the end of the DNA better, so the J call may be wrong. Germline lookup yields CDR1 SGHTA and CDR2 FQGNSA. The CDR3 spans 13 residues.

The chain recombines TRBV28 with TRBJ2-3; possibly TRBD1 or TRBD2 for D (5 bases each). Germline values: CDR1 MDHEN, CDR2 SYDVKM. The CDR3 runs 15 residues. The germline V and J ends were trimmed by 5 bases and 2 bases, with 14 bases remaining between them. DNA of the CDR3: TGTGCCAGCAGTCCTCCGGGACCCCTCACAGATACGCAGTATTTT. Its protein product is CASSPPGPLTDTQYF.

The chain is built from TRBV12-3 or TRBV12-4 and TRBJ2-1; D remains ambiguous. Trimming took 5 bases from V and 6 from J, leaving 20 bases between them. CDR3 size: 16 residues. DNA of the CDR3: TGTGCCAGCAGTCCGACCGGGCAGGTGTTGGGCAATGAGCAGTTCTTC. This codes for CASSPTGQVLGNEQFF.

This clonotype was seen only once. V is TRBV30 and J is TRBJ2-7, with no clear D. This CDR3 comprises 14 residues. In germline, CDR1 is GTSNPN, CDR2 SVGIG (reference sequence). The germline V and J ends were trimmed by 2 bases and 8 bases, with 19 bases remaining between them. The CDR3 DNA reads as TGTGCCTGGAGTTCCCGCCCCGTGAGCCATCAGCAGTACTTC. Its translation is CAWSSRPVSHQQYF. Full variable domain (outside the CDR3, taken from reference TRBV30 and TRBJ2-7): SQTIHQWPATLVQPVGSPLSLECTVEGTSNPNLYWYRQAAGRGLQLLFYSVGIGQISSEVPQNLSASRPQDRQFILSSKKLLLSDSGFYLCAWSSRPVSHQQYFGPGTRLTVT.

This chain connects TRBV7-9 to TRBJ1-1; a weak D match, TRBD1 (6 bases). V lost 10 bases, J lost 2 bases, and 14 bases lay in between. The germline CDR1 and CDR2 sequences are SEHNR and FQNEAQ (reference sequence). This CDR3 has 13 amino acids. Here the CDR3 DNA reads TGTGCCACATCACAGGGATACAACACTGAAGCTTTCTTT. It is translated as CATSQGYNTEAFF.

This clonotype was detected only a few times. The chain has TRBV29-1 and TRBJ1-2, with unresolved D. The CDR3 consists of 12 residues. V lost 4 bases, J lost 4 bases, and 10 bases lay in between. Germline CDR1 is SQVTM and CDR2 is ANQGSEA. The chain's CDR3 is CSVGSGSYGYTF. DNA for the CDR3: TGCAGCGTTGGATCCGGTTCCTATGGCTACACCTTC.

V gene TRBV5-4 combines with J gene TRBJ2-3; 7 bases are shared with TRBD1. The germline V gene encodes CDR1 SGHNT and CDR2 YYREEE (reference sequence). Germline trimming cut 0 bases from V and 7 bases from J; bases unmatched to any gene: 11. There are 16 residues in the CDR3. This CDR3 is CASSLVSTGMGNTQYF. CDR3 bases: TGTGCCAGCAGCTTGGTTTCGACAGGGATGGGAAATACGCAGTATTTT.

CDR3 region: CASSQGPGQYTDTQYF. CDR3 sequence (DNA): TGCGCCAGCAGCCAAGGACCAGGACAGTACACAGATACGCAGTATTTT. The V gene is TRBV4-3, the J gene TRBJ2-3, with a weak D call TRBD1 (6 bases). The CDR3 spans 16 residues. Trimming cost V 1 base and J 2 bases, with 13 bases left between them. Germline CDR1 is LGHNA and CDR2 is YSLEER.

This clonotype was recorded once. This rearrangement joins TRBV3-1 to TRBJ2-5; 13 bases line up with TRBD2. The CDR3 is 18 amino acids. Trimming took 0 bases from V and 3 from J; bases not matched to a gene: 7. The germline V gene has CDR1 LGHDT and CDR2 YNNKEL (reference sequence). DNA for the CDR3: TGTGCCAGCAGCCAAGACCCTCGGACTAGCGGGGGAAAAGAGACCCAGTACTTC. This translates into CASSQDPRTSGGKETQYF.

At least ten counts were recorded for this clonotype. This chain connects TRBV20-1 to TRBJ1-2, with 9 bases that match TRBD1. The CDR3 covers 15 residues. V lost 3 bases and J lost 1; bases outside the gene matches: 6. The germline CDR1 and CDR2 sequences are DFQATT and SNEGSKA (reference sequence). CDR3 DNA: TGCAGTGCTAGGTCCAACAGGGGGCTTAACTATGGCTACACCTTC. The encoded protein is CSARSNRGLNYGYTF.

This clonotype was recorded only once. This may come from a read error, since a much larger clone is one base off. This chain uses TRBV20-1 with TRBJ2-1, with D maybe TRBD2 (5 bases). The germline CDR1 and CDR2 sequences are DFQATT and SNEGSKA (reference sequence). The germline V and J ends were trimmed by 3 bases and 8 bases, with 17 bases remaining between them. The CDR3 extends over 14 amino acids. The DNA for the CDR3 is TGCAGTGCTAGGGGTCGGACTTTACACGATGAGCAGTTCTTC. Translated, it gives CSARGRTLHDEQFF.

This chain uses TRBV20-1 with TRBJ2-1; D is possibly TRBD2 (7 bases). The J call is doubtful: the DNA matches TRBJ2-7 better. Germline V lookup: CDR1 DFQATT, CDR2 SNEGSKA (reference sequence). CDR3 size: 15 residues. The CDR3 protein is CSIGGGALTYNEQYF. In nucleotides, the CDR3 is TGCAGTATCGGAGGGGGGGCACTGACCTACAATGAGCAGTACTTC.

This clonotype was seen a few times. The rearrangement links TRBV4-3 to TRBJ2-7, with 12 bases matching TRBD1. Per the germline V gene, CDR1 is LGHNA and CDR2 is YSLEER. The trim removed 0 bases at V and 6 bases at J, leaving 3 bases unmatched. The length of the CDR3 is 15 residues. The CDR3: CASSQDPGQGAEQYF. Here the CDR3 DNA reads TGCGCCAGCAGCCAAGATCCGGGACAGGGGGCCGAGCAGTACTTC.

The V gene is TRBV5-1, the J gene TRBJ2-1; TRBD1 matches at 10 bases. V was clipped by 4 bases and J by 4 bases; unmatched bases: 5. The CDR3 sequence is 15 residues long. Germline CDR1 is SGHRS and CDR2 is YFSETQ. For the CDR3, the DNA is TGCGCCAGCAGCGGTGGACAGGGGGGTTACAATGAGCAGTTCTTC. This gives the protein CASSGGQGGYNEQFF.

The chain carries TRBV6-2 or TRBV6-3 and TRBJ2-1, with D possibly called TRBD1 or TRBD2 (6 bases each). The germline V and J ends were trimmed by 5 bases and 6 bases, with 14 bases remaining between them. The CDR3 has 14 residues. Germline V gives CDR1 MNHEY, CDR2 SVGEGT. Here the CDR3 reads CASSQSGASNEQFF. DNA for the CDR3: TGTGCCAGCAGTCAATCGGGGGCGTCCAATGAGCAGTTCTTC.

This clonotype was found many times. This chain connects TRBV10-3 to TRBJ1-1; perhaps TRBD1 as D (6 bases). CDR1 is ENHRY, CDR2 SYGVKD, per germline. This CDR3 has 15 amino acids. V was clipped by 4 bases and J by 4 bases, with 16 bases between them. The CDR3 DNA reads TGTGCCATCAGTGGCCAACAGGGTTCGGCCACTGAAGCTTTCTTT. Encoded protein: CAISGQQGSATEAFF.

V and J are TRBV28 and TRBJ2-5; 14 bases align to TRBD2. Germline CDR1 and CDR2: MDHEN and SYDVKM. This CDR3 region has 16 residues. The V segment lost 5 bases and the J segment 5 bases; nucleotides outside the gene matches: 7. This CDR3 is CASSPQTSGRDETQYF. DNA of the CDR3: TGTGCCAGCAGTCCCCAGACTAGCGGGAGGGACGAGACCCAGTACTTC.

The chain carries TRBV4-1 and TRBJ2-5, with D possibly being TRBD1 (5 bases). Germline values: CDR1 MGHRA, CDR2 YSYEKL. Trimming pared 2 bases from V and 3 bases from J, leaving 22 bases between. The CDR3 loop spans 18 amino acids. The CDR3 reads CASSQRRQGVGSEETQYF. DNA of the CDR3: TGCGCCAGCAGCCAAAGACGGCAGGGCGTGGGGTCAGAAGAGACCCAGTACTTC.

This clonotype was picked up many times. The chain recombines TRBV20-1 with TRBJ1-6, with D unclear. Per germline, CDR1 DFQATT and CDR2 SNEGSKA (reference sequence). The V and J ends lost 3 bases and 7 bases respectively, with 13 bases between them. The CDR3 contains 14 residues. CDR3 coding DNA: TGCAGTGCTAGTAACGGACTCGTGAATTCACCCCTCCACTTT. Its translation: CSASNGLVNSPLHF.

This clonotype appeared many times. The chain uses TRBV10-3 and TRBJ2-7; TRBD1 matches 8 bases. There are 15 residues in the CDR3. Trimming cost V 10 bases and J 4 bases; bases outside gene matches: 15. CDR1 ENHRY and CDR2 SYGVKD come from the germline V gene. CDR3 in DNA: TGTGCCACCTATACCGGGACAGGACGTAATTACGAGCAGTACTTC. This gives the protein CATYTGTGRNYEQYF.

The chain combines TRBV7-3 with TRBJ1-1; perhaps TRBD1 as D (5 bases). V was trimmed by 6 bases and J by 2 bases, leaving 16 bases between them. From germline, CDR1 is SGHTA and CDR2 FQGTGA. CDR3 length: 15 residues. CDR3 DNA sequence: TGTGCCAGCAGTTCACTCGGGGGAGGAAACACTGAAGCTTTCTTT. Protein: CASSSLGGGNTEAFF.

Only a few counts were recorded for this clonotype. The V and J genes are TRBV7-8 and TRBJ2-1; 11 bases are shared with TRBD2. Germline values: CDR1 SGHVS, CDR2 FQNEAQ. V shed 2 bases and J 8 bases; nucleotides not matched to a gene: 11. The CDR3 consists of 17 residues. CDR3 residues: CASSLSASSGGAYEQFF. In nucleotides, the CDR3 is TGTGCCAGCAGCTTAAGCGCCAGTAGCGGGGGGGCCTATGAGCAGTTCTTC.

CDR3 bases: TGTGCCAGCCCCACCTCTGACAGGGCCTACGAGCAGTACTTC. Translation: CASPTSDRAYEQYF. The chain combines TRBV12-3 or TRBV12-4 with TRBJ2-7, with 7 bases fitting TRBD1. Losses at the gene ends were 8 bases for V and 2 bases for J; bases not matched to a gene: 9. There are 14 residues in the CDR3.

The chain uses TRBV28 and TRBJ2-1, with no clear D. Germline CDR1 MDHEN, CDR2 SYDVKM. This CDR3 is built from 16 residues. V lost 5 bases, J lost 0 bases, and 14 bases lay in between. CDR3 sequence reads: CASSTLGLSSYNEQFF. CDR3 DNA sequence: TGTGCCAGCAGTACCCTAGGGCTAAGCTCCTACAATGAGCAGTTCTTC.

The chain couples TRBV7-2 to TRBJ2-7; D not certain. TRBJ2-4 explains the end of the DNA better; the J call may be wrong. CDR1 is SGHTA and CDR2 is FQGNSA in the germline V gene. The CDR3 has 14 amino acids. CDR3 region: CASSFDWQQNIQYF. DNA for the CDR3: TGTGCCAGCAGCTTTGATTGGCAACAAAACATTCAGTACTTC.

The CDR3 sequence is CSARVLRESRETQYF. The CDR3 DNA reads as TGCAGTGCTAGAGTTCTGAGGGAATCGAGAGAGACCCAGTACTTC. The rearrangement uses TRBV20-1 and TRBJ2-7; D possibly corresponds to TRBD2 (5 bases). The J call is uncertain, as TRBJ2-5 better fits the DNA end. Germline V gene data show CDR1 as DFQATT and CDR2 as SNEGSKA (reference sequence). CDR3 size: 15 residues.

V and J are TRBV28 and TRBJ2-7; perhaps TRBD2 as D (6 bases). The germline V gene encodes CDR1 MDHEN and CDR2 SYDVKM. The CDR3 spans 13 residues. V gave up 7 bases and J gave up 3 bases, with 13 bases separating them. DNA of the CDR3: TGTGCCAGCACAGAACCCGGGAGCTACGAGCAGTACTTC. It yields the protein CASTEPGSYEQYF.

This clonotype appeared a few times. CDR3 region: CASIGIKAGETQYF. CDR3 coding DNA: TGTGCCAGCATTGGGATCAAAGCCGGAGAGACCCAGTACTTC. The chain uses TRBV7-9 and TRBJ2-5, with D uncertain. The CDR3 is 14 residues long. CDR1 is SEHNR, CDR2 FQNEAQ, per germline (reference sequence). V was clipped by 7 bases and J by 4 bases, with 16 bases between them.

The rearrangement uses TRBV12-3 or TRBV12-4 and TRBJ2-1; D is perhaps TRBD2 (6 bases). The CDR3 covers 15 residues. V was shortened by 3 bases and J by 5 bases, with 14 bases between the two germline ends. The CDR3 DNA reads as TGTGCCAGCAGTTTTTTTTTGGAGGGGCACAATGAGCAGTTCTTC. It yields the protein CASSFFLEGHNEQFF.